This T cell receptor beta chain comes out of a study of PD-1 blockade in classical Hodgkin lymphoma. In regard to this clone: What it binds is unknown.

Data came from immunoSEQ multiplex PCR; TCRdb stores just in-frame clones and leaves some out. The top ten clones hold 2.5% to 3.5% of a sample with some 23,000 clones, around 80% of them seen once. Time point defined: cycle 4 day 1 (C4D1), after 6 weeks of nivolumab. There was relapse after autologous stem cell transplantation in every patient, and there was variation in brentuximab vedotin exposure. The authors purified CD4+ T cells from thawed PBMCs by magnetic negative selection. Best responses included complete response and partial response; otherwise, the best response was progressive disease. Study-level findings and limits: Patients with a complete response exhibited baseline diversity comparable to newly diagnosed patients.

Germline CDR1 reads WNHNN; CDR2 reads SYGVQD (reference sequence). Trimming took off 0 bases at V and 3 bases at J, with 9 bases between the two ends. The CDR3 extends over 15 amino acids. Sample: CD4+ T cells from blood, taken before the fourth cycle of nivolumab. This TCR came from a human donor with classical Hodgkin lymphoma. The chain employs TRBV10-1 and TRBJ2-4; D might be TRBD1 or TRBD2, each matching 5 bases. CDR3 amino acids: CASSESGVGKNIQYF. Written as DNA, the CDR3 is TGCGCCAGCAGTGAGTCGGGGGTAGGCAAAAACATTCAGTACTTC.